These T cell receptor beta chains were read from a single sample in a study of PD-1 blockade in classical Hodgkin lymphoma. Sequencing was performed with immunoSEQ multiplex PCR; in TCRdb, only in-frame clones are kept and a portion is missing. Here the sample spans over 15,000 clones, 87% being singletons. Input material: peripheral blood mononuclear cells (PBMCs). The source is a human donor with classical Hodgkin lymphoma. Both conserved end residues are part of each CDR3. D genes are given only for firm matches. A clone size is listed for some rows: how often the clone was seen (once, few, many), or a class if it is expanded.

.	TRBV9	.	TRBJ1-6	CASSVDPLAVGQTNSPLHF	TGTGCCAGCAGCGTAGACCCACTCGCGGTGGGTCAAACTAATTCACCCCTCCACTTT
.	TRBV28	.	TRBJ2-1	CASTLGRGRSNEQFF	TGTGCCAGCACCCTGGGGCGTGGAAGGAGCAATGAGCAGTTCTTC
.	TRBV5-1	.	TRBJ1-2	CASSLGGRTDGYTF	TGCGCCAGCAGCTTAGGAGGCCGCACGGATGGCTACACCTTC
TRBD2	TRBV10-1	few	TRBJ2-3	CASKGTSGGDTQYF	TGCGCCAGCAAGGGGACTAGCGGAGGAGATACGCAGTATTTT
.	TRBV4-3	.	TRBJ2-1	CASSQGSGLATPGNEQFF	TGCGCCAGCAGCCAAGGGTCCGGCCTAGCAACCCCCGGCAATGAGCAGTTCTTC
.	TRBV6-4	.	TRBJ2-3	CASSRSGLIDTQYF	TGTGCCAGCAGTAGATCGGGTCTGATAGATACGCAGTATTTT
.	TRBV11-2	.	TRBJ1-1	CASSLKRNTEAFF	TGTGCCAGCAGCTTAAAGCGCAACACTGAAGCTTTCTTT
TRBD1	TRBV6-1	.	TRBJ2-7	CASSGDSSSYEQYF	TGTGCCAGCAGTGGGGACAGTAGCTCCTACGAGCAGTACTTC
.	TRBV4-3	.	TRBJ2-3	CASSQDTGSTDTQYF	TGCGCCAGCAGCCAAGATACCGGGAGCACAGATACGCAGTATTTT
.	TRBV7-8	.	TRBJ2-1	CASSLARMTQFF	TGTGCCAGCAGCTTAGCGCGGATGACGCAGTTCTTC
.	TRBV7-2	.	TRBJ2-7	CASSLGRGNEQYF	TGTGCCAGCAGCTTAGGGCGGGGTAACGAGCAGTACTTC
TRBD1	TRBV19	.	TRBJ2-7	CASSAGGANLGEQYF	TGTGCCAGTAGTGCAGGGGGCGCAAATCTGGGCGAGCAGTACTTC
.	TRBV12-5	.	TRBJ1-1	CASGLVRTQVLPTEAFF	TGTGCTAGTGGTCTAGTCCGTACTCAGGTCCTCCCCACTGAAGCTTTCTTT
.	TRBV6-1	.	TRBJ2-2	CASREVRRANTGELFF	TGTGCCAGCCGGGAAGTGAGGAGGGCGAACACCGGGGAGCTGTTTTTT
.	TRBV28	.	TRBJ1-5	CASSLIRAGKDQPQHF	TGTGCCAGCAGTTTAATCAGGGCAGGAAAGGATCAGCCCCAGCATTTT
.	TRBV7-9	.	TRBJ2-1	CASSRGQHNEQFF	TGTGCCAGCAGCCGCGGACAACATAATGAGCAGTTCTTC
.	TRBV4-2	.	TRBJ1-5	CASSLTAGGNQPQHF	TGTGCCAGCAGCCTTACGGCGGGGGGCAATCAGCCCCAGCATTTT
.	TRBV28	.	TRBJ1-3	CASSFSGRTGNTIYF	TGTGCCAGCAGTTTTAGTGGCAGAACGGGAAACACCATATATTTT
.	TRBV5-1	.	TRBJ1-1	CASSLALGANTEAFF	TGCGCCAGCAGCTTGGCCCTGGGGGCGAACACTGAAGCTTTCTTT
.	TRBV19	medium-sized	TRBJ1-2	CASTRSQQGRYGYTF	TGTGCCAGTACTCGATCTCAGCAGGGAAGGTACGGCTACACCTTC
.	TRBV9	.	TRBJ2-1	CASSVRADLNNEQFF	TGTGCCAGCAGCGTAAGGGCCGATCTAAACAATGAGCAGTTCTTC
.	TRBV5-1	.	TRBJ1-3	CASRETDSGNTIYF	TGCGCCAGCAGAGAAACAGACTCTGGAAACACCATATATTTT
.	TRBV7-2	few	TRBJ2-5	CASSSGAGEETQYF	TGTGCCAGCAGCTCAGGGGCGGGGGAAGAGACCCAGTACTTC
TRBD1	TRBV27	.	TRBJ2-5	CASSWGTAETQYF	TGTGCCAGCAGTTGGGGGACAGCAGAGACCCAGTACTTC
.	TRBV7-2	few	TRBJ2-3	CASSFSGGRTDTQYF	TGTGCCAGCAGCTTTAGCGGAGGGCGCACAGATACGCAGTATTTT
.	TRBV13	few	TRBJ2-3	CASSLVRGRRYDTQYF	TGTGCCAGCAGCTTAGTGAGGGGCAGGAGGTACGATACGCAGTATTTT